Following are 3 T cell receptor beta chains from one sample sequenced in a study of T cells in women clearing cervical HPV infection. Libraries were prepared by immunoSEQ multiplex PCR; TCRdb keeps only in-frame clonotypes and omits some of them. This specimen shows about 46,000 clones; the ten leading clones hold approximately 34%. The source material was blood buffy coat. The receptors stem from a woman between 18 and 75 years old with a cervical HPV16 infection that either progressed to CIN3+ or cleared (not recorded which).

On this clone: From the germline J gene comes the end of the CDR3, since the read stops 3 residues before it. The V and J genes are TRBV4-1 and TRBJ2-3; tentative D call: TRBD1 (5 bases). Trimming stripped 0 bases from V and 4 bases from J, with 11 bases between. The CDR3 has 15 amino acids. Germline-derived CDR1 and CDR2 are MGHRA and YSYEKL. CDR3 residues: CASSQEADRSDTQYF. The covered CDR3 bases are TGCGCCAGCAGCCAAGAAGCTGACAGATCAGATACG.

With respect to this clone: The read is 3 residues too short to cover the CDR3 end, so that end is filled in from the germline J gene. This chain uses TRBV29-1 with TRBJ1-2, with D possibly matching TRBD1 (6 bases). CDR1 and CDR2 from the germline V gene are SQVTM and ANQGSEA. The CDR3 is 13 residues long. The CDR3 spells CSGITGTRDGYTF. The covered CDR3 bases are TGCAGCGGCATTACCGGGACAAGAGACGGC. The full variable domain, its missing parts supplied by reference TRBV29-1 and TRBJ1-2, is SAVISQKPSRDICQRGTSLTIQCQVDSQVTMMFWYRQQPGQSLTLIATANQGSEATYESGFVIDKFPISRPNLTFSTLTVSNMSPEDSSIYLCSGITGTRDGYTFGSGTRLTVV.

On this clone: At one of its ends the junction is not consistent with the germline gene, which may arise from a read error. The read ends 3 residues early relative to the CDR3; the germline J gene fills the gap. The chain couples TRBV5-1 to TRBJ1-6; D not certain. Germline V gene sequence: CDR1 SGHRS, CDR2 YFSETQ. The CDR3 has 15 residues. CDR3 DNA (partial): TGCGCCAGCAGGTTGGTTGTGGAGGGCAATTCACCC. Translated: CASRLVVEGNSP. The CDR3 as a whole reads CASRLVVEGNSPLHF.